The present TCR beta chain was sequenced within a study of vaccination and CD4 T cells after COVID-19. An Oncomine TCR Beta short-read assay was used to sequence the DNA from cultured CD4+ T cells. TCRdb ran MiXCR on the PCR reads and lists one entry per CDR3 protein. The table has about 8,500 distinct CDR3 sequences, roughly 19% seen once. Treatment denoted: approximately nine-day PBMC culture with coronavirus spike peptide pools or control peptides (ViraFEST assay). Concerning this clonotype itself: Antigen specificity is unknown.

This CDR3 spans 14 amino acids. In germline, CDR1 is MDHEN, CDR2 SYDVKM. The V gene lost 3 bases and the J gene lost 2 bases, with 11 bases spanning the gap. This receptor was obtained from a human donor who had recovered from COVID-19. The chain links TRBV28 to TRBJ2-7; no reliable D call. This sample comprised CD4+ T cells from blood, cultured in vitro, obtained after SARS-CoV-2 vaccination. CDR3 region: CASSFPGFPYEQYF. Here the CDR3 DNA reads TGTGCCAGCAGTTTCCCTGGTTTCCCCTACGAGCAGTACTTC.